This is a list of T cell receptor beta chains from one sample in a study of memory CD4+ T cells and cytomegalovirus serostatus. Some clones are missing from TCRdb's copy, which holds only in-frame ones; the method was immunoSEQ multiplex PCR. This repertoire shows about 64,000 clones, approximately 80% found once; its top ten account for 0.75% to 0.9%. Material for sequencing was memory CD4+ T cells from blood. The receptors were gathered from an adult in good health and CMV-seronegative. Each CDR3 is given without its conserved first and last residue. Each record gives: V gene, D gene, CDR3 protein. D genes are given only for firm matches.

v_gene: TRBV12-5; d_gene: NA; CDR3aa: ASGLVAGGTQY
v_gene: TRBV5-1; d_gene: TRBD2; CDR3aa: ASSTGLAGAHSYEQY
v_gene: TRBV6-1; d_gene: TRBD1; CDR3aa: ASSEAPDRVRSNQPQH
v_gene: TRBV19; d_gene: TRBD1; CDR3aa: ASRNGQGYTEAF
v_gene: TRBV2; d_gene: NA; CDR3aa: ASSDGDWAYT
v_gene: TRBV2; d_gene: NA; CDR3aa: ASSVDGPQPQH
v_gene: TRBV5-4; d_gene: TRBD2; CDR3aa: ASSSSGLAAYNEQF
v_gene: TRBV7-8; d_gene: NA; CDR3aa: ASSLAFRVLETQY
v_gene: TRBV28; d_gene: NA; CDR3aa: ASSLVGELF
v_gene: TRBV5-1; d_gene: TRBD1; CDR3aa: ASSARTGNYGYT
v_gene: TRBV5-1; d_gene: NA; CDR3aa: ASSLSGQSNQPQH
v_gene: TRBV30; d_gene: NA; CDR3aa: ASDPGAGYHNEQF
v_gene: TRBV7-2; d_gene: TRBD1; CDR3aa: ASSLVRTGDTGELF
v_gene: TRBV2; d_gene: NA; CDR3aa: ASSGSRTYNEKLF
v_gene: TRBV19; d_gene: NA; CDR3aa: ASRDRANYGYT
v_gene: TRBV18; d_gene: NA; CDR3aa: ASSPPSPMDTQY
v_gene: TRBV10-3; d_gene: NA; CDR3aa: AISVETGQTLT